This record covers a single T cell receptor beta chain. These data originate in a study of blood T cell repertoires in COVID-19. For recovered donors of Cohort 3, there were two negative PCRs, clearance, or symptom resolution. The CDR3 spans 14 residues. The germline gives CDR1 MNHEY, CDR2 SMNVEV (reference sequence). J was trimmed by 2 bases and V by 2 bases; bases with no gene match: 2. Using immunoSEQ multiplex PCR, the repertoire was profiled, and TCRdb retains in-frame clones only, with some absent. The repertoire has approximately 130,000 clones, about four fifths of them found once; the top ten carry over 15%.

Sequenced material: PBMCs or T cells enriched from blood (not recorded which). This TCR was sampled from a man younger than 40 who had recovered from COVID-19. The chain combines TRBV27 with TRBJ2-7; TRBD2 agrees at 8 bases. The CDR3 loop reads CASSLAGGAYEQYF. The CDR3 DNA reads as TGTGCCAGCAGTTTAGCGGGGGGCGCCTACGAGCAGTACTTC.